Listed here are 17 T cell receptor beta chains from one sample, sequenced in a study of PD-1 blockade in classical Hodgkin lymphoma. Sequenced by immunoSEQ multiplex PCR; TCRdb stores in-frame clones only, minus some. Of some 20,000 clones in the sample, roughly 83% were seen once. After autologous stem cell transplantation all patients relapsed, and prior brentuximab vedotin exposure differed between cohorts. Sequencing used peripheral blood mononuclear cells (PBMCs), obtained at baseline. The source of these receptors is a human donor with classical Hodgkin lymphoma.

This clone was detected only a few times. The rearrangement joins TRBV19 to TRBJ1-1; D remains unclear. The CDR3 consists of 13 residues. Germline V lookup: CDR1 LNHDA, CDR2 SQIVND (reference sequence). Trimming cost V 7 bases and J 1 base, with 10 bases left between them. CDR3 nucleotides: TGTGCCAGTATGGGCAATTCGAACACTGAAGCTTTCTTT. This gives the protein CASMGNSNTEAFF.

This CDR3 is CASSEVALTKNIQYF. DNA for the CDR3: TGTGCCAGCAGTGAGGTCGCCCTAACCAAAAACATTCAGTACTTC. The chain has TRBV27 and TRBJ2-4; D unclear. The CDR3 is 15 amino acids. Trimming stripped 5 bases from V and 2 bases from J, with 13 bases between. In germline, CDR1 is MNHEY, CDR2 SMNVEV (reference sequence).

This clone has more than one count but fewer than ten. This rearrangement joins TRBV7-9 to TRBJ1-1; 12 nucleotides agree with TRBD1. The J segment lost 4 bases and the V segment lost 0 bases, leaving 3 bases of the junction unmatched. This CDR3 is built from 16 residues. Germline V gene sequence: CDR1 SEHNR, CDR2 FQNEAQ (reference sequence). This CDR3 is CASSLAGQGAGTEAFF. The CDR3 DNA follows: TGTGCCAGCAGCTTAGCGGGACAGGGGGCGGGCACTGAAGCTTTCTTT.

This chain joins TRBV28 and TRBJ2-2, with TRBD1 matching over 7 bases. The V gene's germline CDR1 is MDHEN and CDR2 SYDVKM. This CDR3 region has 13 residues. V shed 7 bases, J shed 6 bases, and the junction held 5 bases outside the gene matches. The CDR3 sequence is CASMGTAPGELFF. Written as DNA, the CDR3 is TGTGCCAGCATGGGGACAGCCCCCGGGGAGCTGTTTTTT.

This clone appeared a few times. The CDR3 sequence: CASSLPGPYYGYTF. The CDR3 DNA reads TGTGCCAGTAGTCTCCCGGGACCGTACTATGGCTACACCTTC. The chain employs TRBV19 and TRBJ1-2; perhaps TRBD1 as D (5 bases). The V end was cut by 5 bases, the J end by 3 bases, with 13 bases between. CDR3 length: 14 amino acids. Germline V CDR1 and CDR2: LNHDA, SQIVND (reference sequence).

In this sample, this clone turned up a few times. This chain joins TRBV4-3 and TRBJ2-5, with D tentatively TRBD1 or TRBD2 (6 bases each). This CDR3 has 15 residues. Looked up from germline, CDR1 is LGHNA and CDR2 is YSLEER. Trimming left V 4 bases short and J 4 bases short, with 16 bases between. The CDR3 DNA reads TGCGCCAGCAGCCCCTATGCCGGGGGCCGAGAGACCCAGTACTTC. It encodes CASSPYAGGRETQYF.

The chain joins TRBV21-1 to TRBJ2-7. TRBV21-1 is a pseudogene. This CDR3 spans 19 amino acids. The CDR3 DNA is TGTGCCAGCAGCAAAATAGTCCTCTCCCGGGGGGACAGCCCCGCCGAGCAGTACTTC. Protein product: CASSKIVLSRGDSPAEQYF.

The rearrangement uses TRBV7-3 and TRBJ1-6, with 8 bases identical to TRBD1. The J segment lost 7 bases and the V segment lost 5 bases, leaving 7 bases of the junction unmatched. The CDR3 has 15 residues. The germline V gene encodes CDR1 SGHTA and CDR2 FQGTGA. The CDR3 protein is CASSTSRTGNSPLHF. Here the CDR3 DNA reads TGTGCCAGCAGCACTTCCAGGACAGGGAATTCACCCCTCCACTTT.

The chain has TRBV4-3 and TRBJ2-7, with a tentative D call TRBD2 (6 bases). Trimming took off 1 base at V and 2 bases at J, with 12 bases between the two ends. The V gene's germline CDR1 is LGHNA and CDR2 YSLEER. This CDR3 is built from 15 residues. The chain's CDR3 is CASSQGFPGAYEQYF. In DNA, the CDR3 is TGCGCCAGCAGCCAAGGTTTTCCGGGAGCCTACGAGCAGTACTTC.

This sequence joins TRBV28 and TRBJ2-1; 7 bases are a match to TRBD1. V trimming: 8 bases; J trimming: 14 bases; junction bases outside the gene matches: 15. The CDR3 has 13 amino acids. In germline, CDR1 is MDHEN, CDR2 SYDVKM. CDR3 sequence (DNA): TGTGCCAGCGCGGTGGGACAGTTTTCGCCTAAGTTCTTC. The encoded protein is CASAVGQFSPKFF.

The genes are TRBV28 and TRBJ1-2; tentative D call: TRBD1 (6 bases). Germline loops: CDR1 MDHEN, CDR2 SYDVKM. The CDR3 is 15 amino acids. Trimming cost V 8 bases and J 0 bases, with 16 bases left between them. CDR3 coding DNA: TGTGCCAGCGCGGACAGCCTCGAAGCTAACTATGGCTACACCTTC. Amino acid sequence: CASADSLEANYGYTF.

The rearrangement links TRBV11-3 to TRBJ2-7; 14 bases match TRBD2. Looked up from germline, CDR1 is SGHNT and CDR2 is YENEEA. The CDR3 has 17 residues. The trim removed 5 bases at V and 6 bases at J, leaving 12 bases unmatched. The CDR3 reads CASSMGLAGVLTGEQYF. The CDR3 DNA is TGTGCCAGCAGCATGGGACTAGCGGGGGTATTAACAGGCGAGCAGTACTTC.

The CDR3 nucleotides are TGTGCCAGCAGCCCGGGACGCAAAAACATTCAGTACTTC. Amino acid sequence: CASSPGRKNIQYF. The chain combines TRBV5-6 with TRBJ2-4, with D possibly being TRBD1 or TRBD2 (5 bases each). Looked up from germline, CDR1 is SGHDT and CDR2 is YYEEEE. The CDR3 is 13 amino acids. The germline V and J ends were trimmed by 4 bases and 3 bases, with 8 bases remaining between them.

V and J are TRBV19 and TRBJ1-5, with D possibly TRBD1 on 5 matching bases. Trimming removed 4 bases at V and 7 bases at J, with 11 bases between. CDR1 and CDR2 from the germline V gene are LNHDA and SQIVND (reference sequence). CDR3 length: 13 residues. The CDR3 region is CASSTGPEQPQHF. DNA of the CDR3: TGTGCCAGTAGTACGGGACCCGAACAGCCCCAGCATTTT.

V is TRBV28 and J is TRBJ2-5, with 7 bases aligning to TRBD1. Trimming at V came to 5 bases and at J to 5 bases, leaving 11 bases not matched to a gene. The CDR3 has 15 residues. Germline lookup yields CDR1 MDHEN and CDR2 SYDVKM. CDR3 region: CASSPRGGAGETQYF. CDR3 coding DNA: TGTGCCAGCAGTCCCAGAGGGGGCGCAGGGGAGACCCAGTACTTC.

The V call is TRBV10-1, the J call TRBJ2-4; a weak D match, TRBD1 (5 bases). Germline lookup yields CDR1 WNHNN and CDR2 SYGVQD (reference sequence). CDR3 length: 13 residues. V lost 8 bases and J 3 bases, leaving 11 bases between the germline ends. Written as DNA, the CDR3 is TGCGCCAGCGGTGGCAGGGACAAAAACATTCAGTACTTC. It yields the protein CASGGRDKNIQYF.

This clone has only one observation. This chain connects TRBV7-3 to TRBJ1-1; TRBD1 might be the D (5 bases). The CDR3 has 15 residues. Germline V gene data show CDR1 as SGHTA and CDR2 as FQGTGA. V was clipped by 3 bases and J by 4 bases, with 15 bases between them. This chain's CDR3 is CASSFSKTGGTEAFF. In DNA, the CDR3 is TGTGCCAGCAGCTTCTCAAAGACCGGGGGCACTGAAGCTTTCTTT.